The 9 T cell receptor beta chains given below trace back to one sample, sequenced in a study of cytotoxic CD8 clonotypes in ibrutinib-treated CLL. Method: immunoSEQ multiplex PCR; TCRdb's copy keeps in-frame clones and lacks some. The sample has 12,000 or so clones, roughly three quarters seen once. The material sequenced was PBMCs, taken at disease progression, from a patient treated with ibrutinib. The receptor source for this set is a human donor with chronic lymphocytic leukemia.

The V gene is TRBV15, the J gene TRBJ2-7; D may be TRBD1 (6 bases). Trimming left V 5 bases short and J 3 bases short, with 26 bases between. The CDR3 is 18 amino acids. Germline-derived CDR1 and CDR2 are LNHNV and YYDKDF (reference sequence). The CDR3 loop is CATSSHQGTPGLVYEQYF. CDR3 nucleotide sequence: TGTGCCACCAGCTCCCACCAGGGGACCCCGGGGCTTGTCTACGAGCAGTACTTC.

This clone has more than one count but fewer than ten. CDR3 region: CASRSTDQPQHF. CDR3 coding DNA: TGTGCCAGCAGATCTACGGATCAGCCCCAGCATTTT. The chain couples TRBV6-6 to TRBJ1-5; D unclear. V lost 6 bases and J lost 5, with 8 bases in between. This CDR3 is built from 12 residues. CDR1 is MNHNY, CDR2 SVGAGI, per germline (reference sequence).

The chain carries TRBV7-3 and TRBJ2-2, with a possible D match to TRBD2 (5 bases). The V end lost 5 bases, the J end lost 7 bases, and 20 bases lay between the germline ends. The germline gives CDR1 SGHTA, CDR2 FQGTGA. The CDR3 has 16 residues. CDR3 sequence (DNA): TGTGCCAGCAGCACCTCGGGGTTGGTCCGTAGCGGGGAGCTGTTTTTT. Translation gives CASSTSGLVRSGELFF.

The chain is built from TRBV19 and TRBJ2-1; D may correspond to TRBD1 or TRBD2 (5 bases each). The V gene's germline CDR1 is LNHDA and CDR2 SQIVND (reference sequence). The CDR3 consists of 14 residues. V shed 6 bases and J shed 1 base, with 10 bases lying between them. The CDR3 loop reads CASSWGPSYNEQFF. The CDR3 coding sequence is TGTGCCAGTAGCTGGGGACCTTCCTACAATGAGCAGTTCTTC. Drawing the rest from reference TRBV19 and TRBJ2-1, the complete variable domain is DGGITQSPKYLFRKEGQNVTLSCEQNLNHDAMYWYRQDPGQGLRLIYYSQIVNDFQKGDIAEGYSVSREKKESFPLTVTSAQKNPTAFYLCASSWGPSYNEQFFGPGTRLTVL.

The chain has TRBV28 and TRBJ1-3; 7 bases are a match to TRBD1. The germline gives CDR1 MDHEN, CDR2 SYDVKM. The J segment lost 5 bases and the V segment lost 6 bases, leaving 7 bases of the junction unmatched. The CDR3 runs to 14 residues. The CDR3 sequence: CASRLQGLRNTIYF. CDR3 nucleotide sequence: TGTGCCAGCAGACTACAGGGGTTGCGAAACACCATATATTTT.

The V gene is TRBV29-1, the J gene TRBJ1-2, with a possible D match to TRBD1 (5 bases). From germline, CDR1 is SQVTM and CDR2 ANQGSEA. The CDR3 covers 10 residues. The CDR3: CGAEGNGYTF. The CDR3, as DNA: TGCGGGGCGGAGGGGAATGGCTACACCTTC.

The genes are TRBV7-9 and TRBJ1-2; 7 bases map to TRBD1. The CDR3 loop spans 15 amino acids. The V and J ends lost 1 base and 5 bases, in that order; junction bases with no gene match: 7. Germline V gene lookup returns CDR1 SEHNR and CDR2 FQNEAQ (reference sequence). CDR3 in amino acids: CASSLGQGVFYGYTF. The CDR3 DNA follows: TGTGCCAGCAGCTTAGGGCAGGGGGTTTTTTATGGCTACACCTTC.

The rearrangement links TRBV27 to TRBJ1-1; D uncertain. The germline V and J ends were trimmed by 3 bases and 1 base, with 6 bases remaining between them. Germline CDR1 MNHEY, CDR2 SMNVEV (reference sequence). This CDR3 is built from 13 residues. The CDR3 coding sequence is TGTGCCAGCAGTTTTAACAGGAACACTGAAGCTTTCTTT. Translating it yields CASSFNRNTEAFF.

The chain joins TRBV2 to TRBJ2-7; D is unclear. Per the germline V gene, CDR1 is SNHLY and CDR2 is FYNNEI. Trimming stripped 6 bases from V and 2 bases from J, with 5 bases between. The CDR3 runs 11 residues. The DNA for the CDR3 is TGTGCCAGCAGCGAAACCTACGAGCAGTACTTC. This translates into CASSETYEQYF.